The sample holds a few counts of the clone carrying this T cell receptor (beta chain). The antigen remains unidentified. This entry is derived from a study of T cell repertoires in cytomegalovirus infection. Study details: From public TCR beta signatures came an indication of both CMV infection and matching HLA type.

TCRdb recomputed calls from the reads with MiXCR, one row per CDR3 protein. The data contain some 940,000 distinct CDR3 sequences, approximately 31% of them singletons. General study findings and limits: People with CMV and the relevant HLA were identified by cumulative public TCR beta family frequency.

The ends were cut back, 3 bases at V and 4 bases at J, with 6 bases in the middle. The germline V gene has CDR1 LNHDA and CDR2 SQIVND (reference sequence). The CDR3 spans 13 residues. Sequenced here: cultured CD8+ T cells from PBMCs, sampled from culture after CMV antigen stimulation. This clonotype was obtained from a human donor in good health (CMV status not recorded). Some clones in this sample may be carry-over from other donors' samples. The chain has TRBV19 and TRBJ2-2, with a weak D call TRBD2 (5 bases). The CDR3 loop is CASSMGVTGELFF. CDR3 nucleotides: TGTGCCAGTAGTATGGGAGTCACCGGGGAGCTGTTTTTT.